This TCR beta chain was sequenced in a study of blood T cell repertoires in COVID-19 (dated by TCRdb to about 2020). About the study as a whole: Samples from collaborators originated in the United States, Italy and Spain and spanned both the acute and convalescent phases of COVID-19. The sample metadata nearly always contained a de-identified subject ID, COVID-19 status, age in years and sex. Where available, HLA class I and class II types were taken from metadata supplied by the sample provider and were not determined by assay-based typing. The repertoires were made available in a free public database intended to serve as a resource for research on the immune response to SARS-CoV-2. The prospective study material was composed of cDNA or gDNA derived from T cells, B-cell-depleted T cells, or PBMCs. Deeply sampled blood TCRbeta repertoires from subjects exposed to, actively infected with, or recovered from COVID-19 were included in the dataset. The samples were drawn from the first 160 participants of the ongoing ImmuneRACE study and from roughly 1,300 subjects provided by 6 global collaborators. What the authors observed across the whole study: Clinical and demographic metadata were provided uncurated, with the amount varying by source and participant.

Sequences MNHEY (CDR1) and SVGEGT (CDR2) are obtained from the germline V gene. V is clipped by 5 bases and J by 5 bases, and the sequence between their germline boundaries is 18 bases long. From the cysteine through the phenylalanine, the CDR3 covers 15 amino acids. Here the CDR3 DNA is all that survives: 45 bases in frame from base 1. The immunoSEQ Assay, a bias-controlled multiplex PCR, was used to amplify TCRbeta CDR3 regions from genomic DNA. From the authors' description of their analysis: The number of nucleated cells in each sample was estimated from the amplification of reference gene primers within the assay. To quantify the absolute abundance of each unique TCRbeta CDR3 rearrangement, sequence reads were collapsed and filtered. For each sample, productive Simpson clonality was calculated as the square root of Simpson's diversity index across productive rearrangements. Held by TCRdb, this immuneACCESS table contains in-frame sequences only and omits some clones. Under half of the omission traces to an unresolved V gene where checked; the cause of the rest is unknown. The V and J calls and the clone size are those of that table, but D and trimming were determined from the DNA. Here the sample has more than 150,000 clones; less than 80% occur a single time. Of the sample, roughly 14% is held by the ten largest clones.

A second Seattle source provided samples from volunteer blood donors who had recovered from COVID-19. Whole blood was collected in K2EDTA tubes by collaborating institutions according to the institutions' own protocols. For TCRbeta analysis, collaborators shipped samples as frozen whole blood, isolated PBMCs, or DNA extracted from either of those sample types. Concerning this clone: Its cognate antigen has yet to be identified. Base-call qualities are not available, and no considerably larger clone is one nucleotide away.

The rearrangement combines TRBV6-2 or TRBV6-3 with TRBJ1-1, with the D gene not confidently named. The material sequenced was peripheral blood. This TCR came from a man between 50 and 59 years old who had recovered from COVID-19. The DNA sequence is given as TGTGCCAGCAGTCCCGGGGTGACGGGTGGGACTGAAGCTTTCTTT. Its coded protein is CASSPGVTGGTEAFF.